These 25 T cell receptor beta chains were sequenced from one sample in a study of shared clonotypes between healthy human individuals. Terminally differentiated effector memory CD45RA+ cells were excluded from the naive CD8 cells, which were CD45RO-negative and positively selected for CCR7. Produced via immunoSEQ multiplex PCR; TCRdb's table is partial and in-frame only. The sample contains some 2 million clones, about 95% of which appear only once. The sample consisted of naive CD8+ T cells sorted from blood. The receptors derive from a man younger than 30 in good health.

The V and J genes are TRBV5-6 and TRBJ2-2, with 7 bases that match TRBD1. Per germline, CDR1 SGHDT and CDR2 YYEEEE. V shed 4 bases, J shed 2 bases, and the junction held 8 bases outside the gene matches. CDR3 size: 16 residues. The CDR3, as DNA: TGTGCCAGCAGCGAAGGGACAGAACTTAACACCGGGGAGCTGTTTTTT. Its protein product is CASSEGTELNTGELFF.

This clone has a single count. The chain employs TRBV2 and TRBJ2-5; no clear D gene. The germline V gene has CDR1 SNHLY and CDR2 FYNNEI. Trimming removed 2 bases from V and 2 bases from J, with 15 bases in between. CDR3 length equals 16 residues. This CDR3 is CASSENGNYPQETQYF. The CDR3 DNA is TGTGCCAGCAGTGAAAATGGCAATTACCCTCAAGAGACCCAGTACTTC.

The chain is built from TRBV28 and TRBJ2-5; D is undetermined. Germline V gene sequence: CDR1 MDHEN, CDR2 SYDVKM. V lost 3 bases and J lost 2, with 10 bases in between. The CDR3 loop spans 14 amino acids. The CDR3 is CASSFIGSQETQYF. CDR3 coding DNA: TGTGCCAGCAGTTTTATCGGCAGTCAAGAGACCCAGTACTTC.

Concerning this clone: The sample contains more than one DNA sequence encoding this CDR3. V gene TRBV9 combines with J gene TRBJ2-5, with no clear D. Germline loops: CDR1 SGDLS, CDR2 YYNGEE. With 0 bases removed from V and 4 bases from J, the gap between germline ends came to 7 bases. The CDR3 length is 13 residues. This chain's CDR3 is CASSVDDGETQYF. The CDR3 DNA is TGTGCCAGCAGCGTAGACGACGGAGAGACCCAGTACTTC.

This chain joins TRBV7-6 and TRBJ2-3; 7 bases line up with TRBD2. With V trimmed by 5 bases and J by 11 bases, 13 bases remained unmatched. The CDR3 is 14 amino acids. From germline, CDR1 is SGHVS and CDR2 FNYEAQ. The CDR3 loop is CASSPDGGGGGQYF. The CDR3 DNA is TGTGCCAGCAGCCCCGACGGCGGGGGTGGTGGGCAGTATTTT.

Written as DNA, the CDR3 is TGTGCCAGCAGTAACGGACAGGGGAATGGCTACACCTTC. It specifies CASSNGQGNGYTF. This rearrangement joins TRBV27 to TRBJ1-2, with 9 bases that match TRBD1. The CDR3 runs to 13 residues. V lost 5 bases, J lost 6 bases, and 4 bases stayed unmatched. The V gene's germline CDR1 is MNHEY and CDR2 SMNVEV (reference sequence).

The rearrangement links TRBV15 to TRBJ2-7; 8 nucleotides align to TRBD1. The trim removed 4 bases at V and 5 bases at J, leaving 4 bases unmatched. Per the germline V gene, CDR1 is LNHNV and CDR2 is YYDKDF (reference sequence). The CDR3 sequence is 13 residues long. The DNA for the CDR3 is TGTGCCACCAGCAAGGACAGGGCCCACGAGCAGTACTTC. It translates to CATSKDRAHEQYF.

The chain uses TRBV6-1 and TRBJ2-3; the D is unclear. Germline loops: CDR1 MNHNS, CDR2 SASEGT. The V end was cut by 6 bases, the J end by 3 bases, with 10 bases between. The CDR3 is 13 residues long. DNA of the CDR3: TGTGCCAGCAGCGGTCGTAGAACAGATACGCAGTATTTT. As protein: CASSGRRTDTQYF.

The genes are TRBV6-6 and TRBJ1-5; D gene ambiguous. Germline V gene data show CDR1 as MNHNY and CDR2 as SVGAGI (reference sequence). V gave up 1 base and J gave up 0 bases, with 10 bases separating them. The CDR3 length is 16 residues. The chain's CDR3 is CASSYWETNSNQPQHF. DNA of the CDR3: TGTGCCAGCAGTTACTGGGAAACTAATAGCAATCAGCCCCAGCATTTT.

The V and J genes are TRBV4-1 and TRBJ1-2; no reliable D call. In germline, CDR1 is MGHRA, CDR2 YSYEKL. The CDR3 extends over 15 amino acids. Trimming stripped 2 bases from V and 0 bases from J, with 10 bases between. The CDR3, as DNA: TGCGCCAGCAGCCAACGGCGGATTCCTAACTATGGCTACACCTTC. It yields the protein CASSQRRIPNYGYTF.

The chain links TRBV13 to TRBJ2-7; 8 nucleotides align to TRBD2. Looked up from germline, CDR1 is PRHDT and CDR2 is FYEKMQ (reference sequence). J lost 1 base, V lost 5 bases, and 7 bases had no gene match. This CDR3 contains 15 residues. The chain's CDR3 is CASSQSGRGSYEQYF. In DNA, the CDR3 is TGTGCCAGCAGCCAAAGCGGGAGAGGGTCCTACGAGCAGTACTTC.

This chain links TRBV6-5 with TRBJ2-1; TRBD2 matches at 10 bases. Germline V lookup: CDR1 MNHEY, CDR2 SVGAGI. This CDR3 spans 15 amino acids. With V trimmed by 4 bases and J by 3 bases, 3 bases remained unmatched. CDR3 in amino acids: CASSSGLADYNEQFF. The CDR3 bases are TGTGCCAGCAGTTCCGGACTAGCGGACTACAATGAGCAGTTCTTC.

The chain couples TRBV27 to TRBJ2-2, with 9 nucleotides matching TRBD1. The CDR3 is made up of 14 amino acids. J gave up 5 bases and V 3 bases, and 1 base lay outside the gene matches. Germline CDR1 reads MNHEY; CDR2 reads SMNVEV (reference sequence). The CDR3, as DNA: TGTGCCAGCAGTTTGGACAGGGGAACCGGGGAGCTGTTTTTT. Encoded protein: CASSLDRGTGELFF.

The chain uses TRBV6-4 and TRBJ2-7, with 7 bases matching TRBD1. The CDR3 has 13 residues. The germline V gene encodes CDR1 MRHNA and CDR2 SNTAGT. The J segment lost 7 bases and the V segment lost 3 bases, leaving 6 bases of the junction unmatched. The CDR3 region has the DNA TGTGCCAGCAGTGATGTAGGGGGCGGTGAGCAGTACTTC. This gives the protein CASSDVGGGEQYF.

This clone was detected only once. The genes are TRBV6-5 and TRBJ2-5; perhaps TRBD1 as D (6 bases). Germline CDR1 MNHEY, CDR2 SVGAGI. CDR3 size: 12 residues. The V gene lost 8 bases and the J gene lost 1 base, with 8 bases spanning the gap. The CDR3 DNA is TGTGCCAGCGGGGGCGTCCAAGAGACCCAGTACTTC. Translation gives CASGGVQETQYF.

This clone was observed a single time. The V and J genes are TRBV2 and TRBJ2-7, with 8 bases identical to TRBD1. V dropped 0 bases and J dropped 5; count of bases not matched to a gene: 9. Germline CDR1 and CDR2: SNHLY and FYNNEI. This CDR3 comprises 16 residues. CDR3 nucleotide sequence: TGTGCCAGCAGTGAAGCGGAGGACAGGGTGAATGACGAGCAGTACTTC. Translating gives CASSEAEDRVNDEQYF.

V is TRBV7-9 and J is TRBJ2-7; 8 positions agree with TRBD2. The ends lost 1 base at V and 3 bases at J; junction bases unmatched: 8. The V gene's germline CDR1 is SEHNR and CDR2 FQNEAQ (reference sequence). CDR3 size: 16 residues. This chain's CDR3 is CASSLVGAGGRYEQYF. The DNA for the CDR3 is TGTGCCAGCAGCTTAGTGGGGGCGGGAGGCCGCTACGAGCAGTACTTC. The full variable domain, completed using reference TRBV7-9 and TRBJ2-7, is DTGVSQNPRHKITKRGQNVTFRCDPISEHNRLYWYRQTLGQGPEFLTYFQNEAQLEKSRLLSDRFSAERPKGSFSTLEIQRTEQGDSAMYLCASSLVGAGGRYEQYFGPGTRLTVT.

Here the CDR3 DNA reads TGTGCCTGGAGTGTACCCCTAGGACTAGCGAGTTACAATGAGCAGTTCTTC. Translating gives CAWSVPLGLASYNEQFF. The rearrangement joins TRBV30 to TRBJ2-1, with 9 bases lining up with TRBD2. The CDR3 contains 17 residues. The trim removed 0 bases at V and 4 bases at J, leaving 10 bases unmatched. CDR1 is GTSNPN, CDR2 SVGIG, per germline (reference sequence). The full variable domain, with the rest looked up from reference TRBV30 and TRBJ2-1, is SQTIHQWPATLVQPVGSPLSLECTVEGTSNPNLYWYRQAAGRGLQLLFYSVGIGQISSEVPQNLSASRPQDRQFILSSKKLLLSDSGFYLCAWSVPLGLASYNEQFFGPGTRLTVL.

This clone came up once. The chain is built from TRBV27 and TRBJ2-7; unclear D gene. The CDR3 length is 12 residues. Trimming removed 4 bases from V and 3 bases from J, with 7 bases in between. Germline CDR1 MNHEY, CDR2 SMNVEV (reference sequence). The CDR3 nucleotides are TGTGCCAGCAGTTCAGATATCTACGAGCAGTACTTC. Protein product: CASSSDIYEQYF.

The chain is built from TRBV14 and TRBJ1-2, with TRBD1 matching over 10 bases. The V gene's germline CDR1 is SGHDN and CDR2 FVKESK. The CDR3 length is 16 residues. With V trimmed by 1 base and J by 8 bases, 10 bases remained unmatched. In nucleotides, the CDR3 is TGTGCCAGCAGCCAAGTTCGGACAGGGGGTTATTTAGGCTACACCTTC. Its translation: CASSQVRTGGYLGYTF.

The rearrangement links TRBV7-9 to TRBJ2-1; TRBD1 agrees at 8 bases. V shed 5 bases and J 6 bases; nucleotides not matched to a gene: 9. From germline, CDR1 is SEHNR and CDR2 FQNEAQ (reference sequence). There are 15 residues in the CDR3. The CDR3 DNA follows: TGTGCCAGCAGCCCGACAGGGGCTGGTGGCAATGAGCAGTTCTTC. Protein product: CASSPTGAGGNEQFF. The whole variable domain, filled in from reference TRBV7-9 and TRBJ2-1, reads DTGVSQNPRHKITKRGQNVTFRCDPISEHNRLYWYRQTLGQGPEFLTYFQNEAQLEKSRLLSDRFSAERPKGSFSTLEIQRTEQGDSAMYLCASSPTGAGGNEQFFGPGTRLTVL.

This chain's CDR3 is CASSLIDADTQYF. The CDR3 bases are TGTGCCAGCAGCCTGATAGACGCAGATACGCAGTATTTT. The V and J genes are TRBV7-9 and TRBJ2-3; D unresolved. Trimming cost V 5 bases and J 4 bases, with 10 bases left between them. This CDR3 is 13 amino acids long. Germline CDR1 reads SEHNR; CDR2 reads FQNEAQ (reference sequence).

This clone has only one observation. J is TRBJ2-1 and V is TRBV2, with D possibly being TRBD2 (7 bases). Germline V gives CDR1 SNHLY, CDR2 FYNNEI. The CDR3 totals 15 residues. With 4 bases removed from V and 6 bases from J, the gap between germline ends came to 16 bases. CDR3 residues: CASSGGGGAINEQFF. CDR3 sequence (DNA): TGTGCCAGCAGTGGAGGGGGGGGAGCTATCAATGAGCAGTTCTTC.

The CDR3, as DNA: TGTGCTAGTGGTTTGGAGGTAGGGAGCAATGAGCAGTTCTTC. The encoded protein is CASGLEVGSNEQFF. V usage is TRBV12-5 and J usage is TRBJ2-1, with D possibly matching TRBD2 (5 bases). Germline V CDR1 and CDR2: LGHNT, FRNRAP. This CDR3 region has 14 residues. V was clipped by 1 base and J by 6 bases, with 10 bases between them.

V and J are TRBV10-3 and TRBJ1-2; D might be TRBD1 (6 bases). Germline assignment: CDR1 ENHRY and CDR2 SYGVKD. Trimming stripped 3 bases from V and 1 base from J, with 18 bases between. The CDR3 contains 17 residues. CDR3 sequence reads: CAISDPHGQQFNYGYTF. CDR3 in DNA: TGTGCCATCAGTGATCCCCATGGACAGCAATTTAACTATGGCTACACCTTC.